Listed below are T cell receptor beta chains from one sample, sequenced in a study of blood T cell repertoires in COVID-19. Sequencing used immunoSEQ multiplex PCR; TCRdb keeps in-frame clones, though not all of them. The table records some 180,000 clones, around 89% of them present only once. Sequencing was done on a sample of peripheral blood. These receptors all come from a man aged 50 to 59 with acute or convalescent COVID-19. CDR3s include the opening cysteine and the closing phenylalanine or tryptophan. D genes are given only for firm matches. The size field is filled for only some rows; it gives once, few, many or a size class.

abundance,v_gene,j_gene,len,d_gene,CDR3aa,CDR3nt
once,TRBV7-8,TRBJ1-6,17,-,CASSLAGRQVQNSPLHF,TGTGCCAGCAGCTTAGCTGGAAGACAGGTGCAGAATTCACCCCTCCACTTT
once,TRBV18,TRBJ1-5,15,TRBD1,CASSPRDRGNQPQHF,TGTGCCAGCTCACCACGGGACAGGGGAAACCAGCCCCAGCATTTT
-,TRBV5-1,TRBJ1-2,15,TRBD1,CASSLGRGRDYGYTF,TGCGCCAGCAGCTTGGGCAGGGGGCGCGACTATGGCTACACCTTC
-,TRBV6-4,TRBJ1-1,16,TRBD1,CASIRRDSLVNTEAFF,TGTGCCAGCATTCGGCGGGACAGCCTCGTTAACACTGAAGCTTTCTTT
-,TRBV5-5,TRBJ2-3,12,-,CASTVTADTQYF,TGTGCCAGCACCGTTACAGCAGATACGCAGTATTTT
-,TRBV5-6,TRBJ1-2,11,-,CASSLGGHYTF,TGTGCCAGCAGCTTGGGTGGGCACTACACCTTC
-,TRBV27,TRBJ1-1,16,TRBD1,CASSLTGTGLNTEAFF,TGTGCCAGCAGTCTAACCGGGACAGGGCTGAACACTGAAGCTTTCTTT
-,TRBV24-1,TRBJ1-2,14,TRBD1,CATSDTGQGGGYTF,TGTGCCACCAGTGATACGGGACAGGGCGGTGGCTACACCTTC
-,TRBV27,TRBJ1-5,13,-,CASSLLRGQPQHF,TGTGCCAGCAGTTTACTGAGGGGGCAGCCCCAGCATTTT
-,TRBV7-2,TRBJ1-5,14,-,CASSFSGDGQPQHF,TGTGCCAGCAGCTTCTCGGGGGACGGTCAGCCCCAGCATTTT
-,TRBV5-1,TRBJ1-1,15,-,CASSAGLTSGTEAFF,TGCGCCAGCAGCGCGGGACTCACGAGCGGCACTGAAGCTTTCTTT
-,TRBV7-2,TRBJ2-3,15,-,CASSHGQGDSDTQYF,TGTGCCAGCAGCCACGGGCAGGGGGACTCAGATACGCAGTATTTT
-,TRBV11-1,TRBJ2-5,14,TRBD1,CASSPGQGQETQYF,TGTGCCAGCAGCCCCGGACAGGGGCAAGAGACCCAGTACTTC
-,TRBV5-1,TRBJ1-1,15,TRBD1,CASSLAGQGFTEAFF,TGCGCCAGCAGCTTAGCGGGACAGGGTTTTACTGAAGCTTTCTTT
-,TRBV10-3,TRBJ2-2,14,TRBD2,CATLADPNTGELFF,TGTGCCACCCTAGCGGACCCGAACACCGGGGAGCTGTTTTTT